Included here is one T cell receptor beta chain sequence, with context. Its antigen remains undetermined. One junction end disagrees with the germline gene, perhaps due to a read error. This entry belongs to a study of regulatory T cells in long-lasting Graves disease (dated by TCRdb to the early 2020s). Regarding the study in general: Patients with newly diagnosed Graves' disease had been on antithyroid drugs for under 3 months. A total of roughly 35 samples were covered by TCR sequencing, comprising some 13 persistent and around 20 newly diagnosed Graves' disease patients. This study used TCR sequencing and RNA sequencing of peripheral blood to compare persistent Graves' disease patients against newly diagnosed Graves' disease patients. The study was registered as a clinical trial and conducted in China. Overall results and qualifications from the work: Only peripheral blood was studied, because thyroid tissue, the primary lesion, was inaccessible. Only the TCR beta chain was sequenced and analyzed. Persistent Graves' disease patients showed lower TCR Shannon entropy and fewer highly expanded clones than newly diagnosed patients, suggesting clonal expansion. Patients with persistent disease shared more public clonotypes (approximately 2,500) than newly diagnosed patients did (more than 900). Persistent disease showed preferential use of TRBV28, TRBJ1-2 and TRBJ2-5, whereas newly diagnosed disease favored TRBV20-1 and TRBJ2-1. The authors noted that the small sample size was a limitation that may lower accuracy.

Library prep was done by multiplex PCR. TCRdb names Illumina HiSeq 4000 as the instrument used. TCR beta libraries were built with iRepertoire HTBI primers and Arm-PCR amplification of CDR3 regions. Before sequencing, the PCR products underwent gel purification. The paper's data handling went like this. Gene usage analysis of CDR3 amino acid clonotypes relied on the roughly 60 TRBV and 13 to 15 TRBJ segments identified across samples. COPE and FqMerger were used to merge filtered high-quality paired reads into contigs. BLAST was used to align contigs to IMGT TRBV, TRBD and TRBJ reference genes, with CDR3 defined following IMGT. Highly expanded clones were defined as clonotypes with a frequency above 0.1%. Shannon entropy was used to measure repertoire diversity, and the Gini coefficient was used to measure V-J evenness. A clonotype found in more than one individual was treated as public. The public sequencing data were trimmed at Q25 with fastp and processed into clonotypes with MiXCR by TCRdb, which kept only in-frame beta chains. Entries are consolidated by CDR3 protein sequence, retaining the most common genes and DNA. TCRdb's processing, not the authors', yielded these V and J calls. For this sample the table gives 320,000 or so distinct CDR3 sequences, of which over 15% were detected only once. Of the sample, about 36% falls within the top ten clones.

This sample's time point label indicates: newly diagnosed GD, antithyroid drugs for less than 3 months. RNA was extracted from PBMCs in TRIzol for both TCR sequencing and RNA sequencing. The diagnosis of Graves' disease was made according to American Thyroid Association guidelines. Patients were recruited from an endocrinology department in Xi'an, China. Each patient gave approximately 8.8 milliliters of peripheral blood, collected in an EDTA anticoagulant tube. PBMCs were isolated by Ficoll Paque Plus density gradient separation without further T cell sorting. An Agilent 2100 Bioanalyzer and agarose gel were used to check RNA quality, while a NanoDrop 2000 measured RNA concentration. The CDR3 sequence holds 13 residues, the cysteine and phenylalanine included. CDR3 DNA only is kept here, 39 bases in frame from base 1. Via the germline V gene (reference sequence), CDR1 is GTSNPN and CDR2 SVGIG.

The sample here was peripheral blood mononuclear cells (PBMCs), taken at new diagnosis, from a patient treated with antithyroid drugs. In this chain, TRBV30 is recombined with TRBJ2-1; 10 bases in the middle match TRBD2. This TCR was recovered from a female donor with Graves disease. The DNA sequence is as follows: TGTGCCTTCGGGACTAGCGTATACAATCAGCAGTTCTTC. This yields the protein CAFGTSVYNQQFF.